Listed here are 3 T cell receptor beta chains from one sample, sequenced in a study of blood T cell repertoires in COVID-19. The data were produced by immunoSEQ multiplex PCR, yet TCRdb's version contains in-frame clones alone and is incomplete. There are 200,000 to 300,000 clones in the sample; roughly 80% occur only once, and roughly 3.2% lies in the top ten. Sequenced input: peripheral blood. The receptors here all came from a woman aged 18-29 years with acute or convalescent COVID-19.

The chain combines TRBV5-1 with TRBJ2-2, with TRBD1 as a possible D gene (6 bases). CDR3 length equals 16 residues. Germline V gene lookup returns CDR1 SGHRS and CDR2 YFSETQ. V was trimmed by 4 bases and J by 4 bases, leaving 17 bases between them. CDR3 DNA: TGCGCCAGCAGCCTTCGAGGACAGTTCCCCACCGGGGAGCTGTTTTTT. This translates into CASSLRGQFPTGELFF.

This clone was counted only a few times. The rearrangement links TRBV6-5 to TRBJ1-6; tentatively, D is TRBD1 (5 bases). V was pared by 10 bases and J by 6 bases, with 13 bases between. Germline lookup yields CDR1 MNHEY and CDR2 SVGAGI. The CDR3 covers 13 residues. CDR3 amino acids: CAIDRGGNSPLHF. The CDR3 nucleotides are TGTGCCATCGACCGGGGGGGTAATTCACCCCTCCACTTT.

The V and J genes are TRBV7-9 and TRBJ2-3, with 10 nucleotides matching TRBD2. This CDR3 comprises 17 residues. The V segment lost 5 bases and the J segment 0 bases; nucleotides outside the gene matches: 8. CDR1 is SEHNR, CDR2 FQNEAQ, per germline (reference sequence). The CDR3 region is CASSPLRTSGSTDTQYF. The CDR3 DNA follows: TGTGCCAGCAGCCCTCTAAGGACTAGCGGAAGCACAGATACGCAGTATTTT. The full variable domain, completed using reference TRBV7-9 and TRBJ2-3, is DTGVSQNPRHKITKRGQNVTFRCDPISEHNRLYWYRQTLGQGPEFLTYFQNEAQLEKSRLLSDRFSAERPKGSFSTLEIQRTEQGDSAMYLCASSPLRTSGSTDTQYFGPGTRLTVL.